This record covers a single T cell receptor (beta chain). Its antigen is still unknown. Base qualities are not provided; no much larger clone lies one nucleotide away. V is cut back by 2 bases and J by 7 bases, with 6 bases in the junction unmatched. CDR3 length: 15 amino acids, cysteine to phenylalanine. CDR3 DNA is the only sequence kept; it has 45 bases, read in frame from the first base. CDR1 LNHDA and CDR2 SQIVND were looked up in the germline V gene (reference sequence). TCRbeta CDR3 regions were amplified from genomic DNA by means of the immunoSEQ Assay, a bias-controlled multiplex PCR. The study's processing was this. Nucleated cell counts per sample were estimated from amplification of reference gene primers within the assay. Sequence reads were collapsed and filtered to measure the absolute abundance of every unique TCRbeta CDR3 rearrangement. For each sample, productive Simpson clonality was calculated by taking the square root of Simpson's diversity index across productive rearrangements. What TCRdb holds here is the immuneACCESS table cut down to in-frame rearrangements. Part of the clones is not present; checked against another copy, under half of the missing clones reflect an unresolved V gene, and the others are unexplained. The D gene and trimming were derived from the DNA, and the V and J assignments and clone size from that table. The sample table records a few hundred thousand clones; nearly 90% of these occur just once. The biggest ten clones account for around 0.67% of the sample.

The entry originates in a study of blood T cell repertoires in COVID-19 (dated by TCRdb to about 2020). With regard to the full study: Collaborator samples came from the United States, Italy and Spain and covered acute and convalescent phases of COVID-19. Where available, HLA class I and class II types were taken from metadata supplied by the sample provider and were not determined by assay-based typing. The sample metadata nearly always contained a de-identified subject ID, COVID-19 status, age in years and sex. The material from the prospective study consisted of cDNA or gDNA derived from T cells, B-cell-depleted T cells, or PBMCs. Subjects who had been exposed to COVID-19, were actively infected with it, or had recovered from it provided the deeply sampled blood TCRbeta repertoires that made up the dataset. The repertoires were made available in a free public database intended to serve as a resource for research on the immune response to SARS-CoV-2. The samples were drawn from the first 160 participants of the ongoing ImmuneRACE study and from 1,254 subjects provided by 6 global collaborators.

The study at large found these results: The quantity of clinical and demographic metadata differed by source and by participant and was supplied without curation.

The collaborating institutions used their own protocols to collect whole blood in K2EDTA tubes. For TCRbeta analysis, collaborator samples were shipped as frozen whole blood, as isolated PBMCs, or as DNA extracted from either sample type. The clonotype comes from a human donor in a cohort sampled during active COVID-19. Specimen: peripheral blood. The chain employs TRBV19 and TRBJ2-2, with 8 middle bases fitting TRBD1. CDR3 region: CASSIFTGGHGELFF. The bases are TGTGCCAGTAGTATATTTACAGGGGGGCACGGGGAGCTGTTTTTT.